What follows are 20 T cell receptor beta chains derived from one specimen sequenced in a study of T cells in Graves' hyperthyroidism and ophthalmopathy. The TCR beta CDR3 regions underwent amplification using RNA transcripts as the source. The primer set for the first-round RT-PCR of the TCR CDR3 was HTBI. TCRdb reprocessed the multiplex PCR reads via MiXCR and lists one record per CDR3 protein. The table lists around 340,000 distinct CDR3 sequences, 17% of them singletons. Sequenced input: blood. The receptors come from a woman aged 25 to 39 with Graves' hyperthyroidism that later progressed to Graves' ophthalmopathy.

This clonotype was counted only a few times. The chain combines TRBV20-1 with TRBJ2-3, with 7 bases that match TRBD2. In germline, CDR1 is DFQATT, CDR2 SNEGSKA (reference sequence). With V trimmed by 0 bases and J by 2 bases, 11 bases remained unmatched. This CDR3 has 17 amino acids. The CDR3 protein is CSAREGSGTGSTDTQYF. CDR3 bases: TGCAGTGCTAGAGAGGGGAGCGGGACGGGATCCACAGATACGCAGTATTTT.

In this sample, this clonotype turned up a few times. The chain employs TRBV29-1 and TRBJ2-7; no definite D call. CDR1 SQVTM and CDR2 ANQGSEA come from the germline V gene. The CDR3 loop spans 12 amino acids. With 6 bases removed from V and 3 bases from J, the gap between germline ends came to 12 bases. CDR3 region: CSVKGLFYEQYF. As DNA, the CDR3 is TGCAGCGTCAAAGGGCTTTTCTACGAGCAGTACTTC.

V is TRBV20-1 and J is TRBJ2-2; the match to TRBD2 covers 7 bases. The CDR3 is made up of 15 amino acids. Per germline, CDR1 DFQATT and CDR2 SNEGSKA (reference sequence). Trimming cost V 2 bases and J 5 bases; bases outside gene matches: 8. The CDR3: CSARTAGVGTGELFF. As DNA, the CDR3 is TGCAGTGCTAGAACGGCGGGAGTGGGGACCGGGGAGCTGTTTTTT.

This clonotype showed up just a few times. This chain uses TRBV11-2 with TRBJ1-2; D possibly corresponds to TRBD1 (6 bases). CDR1 and CDR2 (germline): SGHAT, FQNNGV. The CDR3 consists of 13 residues. The V end was cut by 5 bases, the J end by 2 bases, with 9 bases between. The CDR3 loop is CASSPGDNYGYTF. CDR3 bases: TGTGCCAGCAGCCCAGGGGACAACTATGGCTACACCTTC. Together with reference TRBV11-2 and TRBJ1-2, the CDR3 gives the full variable domain: EAGVAQSPRYKIIEKRQSVAFWCNPISGHATLYWYQQILGQGPKLLIQFQNNGVVDDSQLPKDRFSAERLKGVDSTLKIQPAKLEDSAVYLCASSPGDNYGYTFGSGTRLTVV.

This clonotype was seen many times. The rearrangement links TRBV10-3 to TRBJ2-3; D is possibly TRBD1 (6 bases). V gave up 10 bases and J gave up 3 bases, with 17 bases separating them. Germline V gene data show CDR1 as ENHRY and CDR2 as SYGVKD. This CDR3 is built from 14 residues. The CDR3 nucleotides are TGTGCCACCAGGGGCCAGGCTCGTACAGATACGCAGTATTTT. It is translated as CATRGQARTDTQYF.

The table lists this clonotype with a few counts. V usage is TRBV3-1 and J usage is TRBJ2-4, with D possibly being TRBD2 (5 bases). The CDR3 spans 18 residues. In germline, CDR1 is LGHDT, CDR2 YNNKEL (reference sequence). Trimming stripped 0 bases from V and 1 base from J, with 16 bases between. The CDR3 is CASSQEPPTKLAKNIQYF. In DNA form, the CDR3 reads TGTGCCAGCAGCCAAGAACCCCCGACTAAGCTGGCCAAAAACATTCAGTACTTC.

This chain uses TRBV9 with TRBJ2-3; 8 bases agree with TRBD1. Germline CDR1 reads SGDLS; CDR2 reads YYNGEE. There are 16 residues in the CDR3. The V and J ends lost 3 bases and 2 bases, in that order; junction bases with no gene match: 8. CDR3 sequence: CASSDQGAPITDTQYF. CDR3 DNA: TGTGCCAGCAGCGACCAGGGGGCGCCGATCACAGATACGCAGTATTTT.

The table lists this clonotype with many counts. The chain links TRBV6-2 or TRBV6-3 to TRBJ1-3; D perhaps matches TRBD1 (6 bases). CDR3 length: 15 residues. From germline, CDR1 is MNHEY and CDR2 SVGEGT. With 6 bases removed from V and 2 bases from J, the gap between germline ends came to 14 bases. CDR3 nucleotides: TGTGCCAGCAGCCCCACAGGGAAACCTGGAAACACCATATATTTT. As protein: CASSPTGKPGNTIYF.

The chain links TRBV5-6 to TRBJ1-2; D is possibly TRBD1 (5 bases). The CDR3 has 14 amino acids. Germline loops: CDR1 SGHDT, CDR2 YYEEEE. Trimming removed 0 bases at V and 8 bases at J, with 14 bases between. CDR3 nucleotides: TGTGCCAGCAGCTTGGGCAGGGAAGTTTTGGGCTACACCTTC. This gives the protein CASSLGREVLGYTF.

This chain joins TRBV5-1 and TRBJ2-7; 10 positions agree with TRBD1. V shed 0 bases, J shed 3 bases, and the junction held 6 bases outside the gene matches. Germline V gives CDR1 SGHRS, CDR2 YFSETQ. The CDR3 spans 16 residues. The CDR3 is CASSLAPGQGLYEQYF. The CDR3 DNA follows: TGCGCCAGCAGCTTGGCACCGGGACAGGGGCTCTACGAGCAGTACTTC.

This clonotype was seen ten or more times. The chain carries TRBV11-3 and TRBJ1-1; D uncertain. V lost 7 bases and J 4 bases, leaving 13 bases between the germline ends. The CDR3 is 13 amino acids. The germline CDR1 and CDR2 sequences are SGHNT and YENEEA. The CDR3 DNA is TGTGCCAGCACCGACGGGGAGGTCACTGAAGCTTTCTTT. Residues: CASTDGEVTEAFF.

At least ten counts were recorded for this clonotype. The rearrangement uses TRBV6-1 and TRBJ1-5; D may be TRBD1 (5 bases). The CDR3 runs to 16 residues. CDR1 is MNHNS, CDR2 SASEGT, per germline. V lost 2 bases to trimming and J lost 0 bases, with 11 bases between them. CDR3 protein: CASSETGRVSNQPQHF. DNA for the CDR3: TGTGCCAGCAGTGAAACGGGACGGGTTAGCAATCAGCCCCAGCATTTT.

This clonotype was picked up many times. The chain employs TRBV27 and TRBJ2-6; the match to TRBD1 covers 8 bases. This CDR3 is 18 amino acids long. The germline V gene encodes CDR1 MNHEY and CDR2 SMNVEV (reference sequence). The V segment lost 4 bases and the J segment 4 bases; nucleotides outside the gene matches: 12. CDR3 coding DNA: TGTGCCAGCAGTTCATTACCAGGGGGCGCGTCCGGGGCCAACGTCCTGACTTTC. This sequence encodes CASSSLPGGASGANVLTF.

The rearrangement uses TRBV6-2 or TRBV6-3 and TRBJ2-7; D gene ambiguous. V lost 2 bases, J lost 3 bases, and 17 bases lay in between. The CDR3 is made up of 16 amino acids. Germline assignment: CDR1 MNHEY and CDR2 SVGEGT. CDR3 nucleotide sequence: TGTGCCAGCAGTTACAGCGTGGTCAGCATAATCTACGAGCAGTACTTC. It translates to CASSYSVVSIIYEQYF.

Many counts were recorded for this clonotype. This chain links TRBV13 with TRBJ2-7, with a possible D match to TRBD1 (5 bases). Trimming stripped 4 bases from V and 1 base from J, with 14 bases between. CDR1 PRHDT and CDR2 FYEKMQ come from the germline V gene (reference sequence). The CDR3 consists of 15 residues. The CDR3: CASSSLVQDSYEQYF. In DNA, the CDR3 is TGTGCCAGCAGCTCCCTTGTACAGGATTCCTACGAGCAGTACTTC. The variable domain in full, with the rest retrieved from reference TRBV13 and TRBJ2-7, is AAGVIQSPRHLIKEKRETATLKCYPIPRHDTVYWYQQGPGQDPQFLISFYEKMQSDKGSIPDRFSAQQFSDYHSELNMSSLELGDSALYFCASSSLVQDSYEQYFGPGTRLTVT.

This clonotype occurred a few times. The gene calls are TRBV5-1 and TRBJ2-6, with D perhaps TRBD2 (5 bases). Germline assignment: CDR1 SGHRS and CDR2 YFSETQ. Between the trimmed V and J ends, which lost 4 bases and 0 bases, there was a span of 11 bases. The CDR3 has 16 residues. DNA for the CDR3: TGCGCCAGCAGCCTAGCCACAGCCTCTGGGGCCAACGTCCTGACTTTC. It specifies CASSLATASGANVLTF.

This clonotype was seen only a few times. The chain is built from TRBV19 and TRBJ2-2; D might be TRBD2 (5 bases). V gave up 6 bases and J gave up 3 bases, with 11 bases separating them. This CDR3 region has 14 residues. In germline, CDR1 is LNHDA, CDR2 SQIVND (reference sequence). The CDR3 loop reads CASRQGLHTGELFF. In nucleotides, the CDR3 is TGTGCCAGTAGGCAAGGACTTCACACCGGGGAGCTGTTTTTT.

This clonotype was observed at least ten times. V gene TRBV2 combines with J gene TRBJ2-6; D remains unclear. CDR1 and CDR2 (germline): SNHLY, FYNNEI. This CDR3 contains 16 residues. V lost 0 bases to trimming and J lost 1 base, with 7 bases between them. The CDR3 region has the DNA TGTGCCAGCAGTGAAGCGGCAGGTTCTGGGGCCAACGTCCTGACTTTC. Its translation: CASSEAAGSGANVLTF.

CDR3 sequence (DNA): TGTGCCAGCAGCTTAGGAGGGACCCCTTTTGACAATGAGCAGTTCTTC. Translation: CASSLGGTPFDNEQFF. The chain links TRBV7-8 to TRBJ2-1; tentatively, D is TRBD1 or TRBD2 (5 bases each). Germline CDR1 SGHVS, CDR2 FQNEAQ. Trimming pared 1 base from V and 5 bases from J, leaving 15 bases between. The CDR3 spans 16 residues.

The chain combines TRBV10-1 with TRBJ2-1; D could derive from TRBD1 or TRBD2 (5 bases each). V was cut by 8 bases and J by 1 base, with 12 bases left in between. Germline CDR1 and CDR2: WNHNN and SYGVQD (reference sequence). The CDR3 consists of 14 residues. The CDR3 loop reads CASSGTASYNEQFF. The CDR3 DNA follows: TGCGCCAGCTCCGGGACCGCGTCCTACAATGAGCAGTTCTTC.